A selection of T cell receptor beta chains follows, all from one sample in a study of control samples from healthy donors and cancer patients. The protocol was immunoSEQ multiplex PCR, while the TCRdb copy is restricted to in-frame clones and leaves out a portion. The sample consists of 350,000 to 450,000 clones, 80% to 95% of them appearing once. Input material: PBMCs. Receptors originate from a man in his forties with head and neck cancer. The CDR3 runs from the conserved cysteine through the conserved F or W. D genes are given only for firm matches. The size entry is marked missing in some rows and otherwise reads once, few, many or a size class.

cdr3_nt cdr3_aa j_call cdr3_length clone_size v_call d_call
TGTGCCAGCACGTGGGACACCCGGAGGGATCAGCCCCAGCATTTT CASTWDTRRDQPQHF TRBJ1-5 15 - TRBV28 -
TGTGCCAGCAGCCAACAGCGGGACCCACTAGAGACCCAGTACTTC CASSQQRDPLETQYF TRBJ2-5 15 once TRBV4-2 TRBD2
TGCGCCAGCAGTGTGGCGACAAATACCATCACAGATACGCAGTATTTT CASSVATNTITDTQYF TRBJ2-3 16 few TRBV10-2 -
TGTGCCAGCAGCGCGCCCCAGGGGGCCGGGGAGACCCAGTACTTC CASSAPQGAGETQYF TRBJ2-5 15 - TRBV9 TRBD1
TGTGCCAGCAGTTACTCGAGGGGACAGGGGGCTAGTGAGCAGTTCTTC CASSYSRGQGASEQFF TRBJ2-1 16 - TRBV6-5 TRBD1
TGCGCCAGCAGCCCGGGGGACTCCCGATTAGATGGCTACACCTTC CASSPGDSRLDGYTF TRBJ1-2 15 - TRBV5-1 -
TGCGCCAGCAGTGAGTCGTGGGACCGGTCCTACGAGCAGTACTTC CASSESWDRSYEQYF TRBJ2-7 15 - TRBV10-2 -
TGCGCCAGCAGCTCCGCCAGGGGTAGTTCACCCCTCCACTTT CASSSARGSSPLHF TRBJ1-6 14 - TRBV4-3 -
TGTGCCAGCAGCCAAGAAATCGCAGCCAATTCACCCCTCCACTTT CASSQEIAANSPLHF TRBJ1-6 15 - TRBV3-1/TRBV3-2 -
TGTGCCAGCAGCTCGGGGACAGGGAAATACGAGCAGTACTTC CASSSGTGKYEQYF TRBJ2-7 14 - TRBV7-2 TRBD1
TGTGCCAGCAGCTTAGATGGAGTGCGGACGCAGTATTTT CASSLDGVRTQYF TRBJ2-3 13 few TRBV11-3 -
TGTGCCAGCAGTGGCCGACTAGCGCGAGCATACAATGAGCAGTTCTTC CASSGRLARAYNEQFF TRBJ2-1 16 - TRBV6-1 TRBD2
TGCGCCAGCAGCTTACTTTCAGGCGGCACTGAAGCTTTCTTT CASSLLSGGTEAFF TRBJ1-1 14 - TRBV5-1 -
TGTGCCAGCAGCTGGACGGGGGGGCAGTATTTT CASSWTGGQYF TRBJ2-3 11 - TRBV12-3/TRBV12-4 TRBD2
TGTGCCAGCAGTCCTAGCGGGACAGGGGAGCAGTACTTC CASSPSGTGEQYF TRBJ2-7 13 - TRBV7-9 -
TGTGCCAGCAGCTTAGCGGGCGACTTCTTCTACGAGCAGTACTTC CASSLAGDFFYEQYF TRBJ2-7 15 - TRBV11-2 -
TGTGCCAGCGCCCCTCGACAGGGGGCGGACACTGAAGCTTTCTTT CASAPRQGADTEAFF TRBJ1-1 15 once TRBV4-2 TRBD1
TGTGCCAGCAGTTCGGGACAGGGGGTTTACGAGCAGTACTTC CASSSGQGVYEQYF TRBJ2-7 14 few TRBV7-9 TRBD1
TGTGCCTGGAGTGTGGGGCAGGGGGCCACCGGGGAGCTGTTTTTT CAWSVGQGATGELFF TRBJ2-2 15 once TRBV30 TRBD1
TGTGCCAGCTCACCGGACAGTAACTATGGCTACACCTTC CASSPDSNYGYTF TRBJ1-2 13 - TRBV18 -
TGTGCCAGCAGCCAACAAGCCGCGACAGGCCAGTCGGGCTACACCTTC CASSQQAATGQSGYTF TRBJ1-2 16 - TRBV3-1/TRBV3-2 -
TGTGCCTGGAGTCCTGGGGACTTTAGCAATCAGCCCCAGCATTTT CAWSPGDFSNQPQHF TRBJ1-5 15 - TRBV30 -
TGTGCCAGCAGTTTTCTGGACACCTATACGCAGTATTTT CASSFLDTYTQYF TRBJ2-3 13 - TRBV28 -
TGTGCCAGCAGTCCGTCGACCTACGAGCAGTACTTC CASSPSTYEQYF TRBJ2-7 12 few TRBV6-6 -
TGTGCCAGTAGTATACGGGAGGCAAAAGAGACCCAGTACTTC CASSIREAKETQYF TRBJ2-5 14 once TRBV19 TRBD2